This T cell receptor (beta chain) derives from a study of OX40 agonist ivuxolimab in advanced cancers. Context from the whole study: The costimulatory receptor OX40 (CD134) was targeted by ivuxolimab, a fully human IgG2 agonistic monoclonal antibody. Intravenous ivuxolimab was administered to patients every 2 weeks at six dose levels: 0.01, 0.1, 0.3, 1.5, 3 and 10 mg/kg. Of the roughly 51 dose-escalation patients, hepatocellular carcinoma was present in some 19, melanoma in approximately 15, renal cell carcinoma in 9 and head and neck cancer in 9. In the dose-escalation cohort, around four fifths of patients were male, and the mean age was approximately 55 years, with a range of roughly 23 to 85. Prior anti-PD-1, anti-PD-L1 or anti-CTLA-4 therapy was permitted, and about 40% of dose-escalation patients had received checkpoint inhibitors. Partial responses occurred in three dose-escalation patients, of whom one had hepatocellular carcinoma and two had cutaneous melanoma. The purpose of peripheral TCRbeta sequencing was to test whether ivuxolimab changed TCR sequence diversity and led to clonal T-cell expansion. The paper describes the monotherapy dose-escalation part (N ≈ 49 patients) of the phase I trial of ivuxolimab.

What the authors observed across the whole study: Low levels of normalized T-cell clonal expansion were also seen in some patients who did not respond. On average, CD8+ T cells showed more expanded clones than CD4+ T cells after ivuxolimab. In partial responders in the 0.1-3.0 mg/kg groups, normalized peripheral clonal expansion was found to be among the lowest, especially among CD8+ T cells. The antigen specificity of the clonally expanded peripheral T cells was not determined. Clonal expansion of both CD4+ and CD8+ blood T cells was observed from baseline to week 6 at doses 0.1 to 3.0 mg/kg.

The trial excluded patients who had a history of autoimmune disease or were on systemic immunosuppression. Peripheral blood for TCR sequencing was collected from all dose cohorts at baseline, on cycle 4 day 1, and on cycle 7 day 1. Samples were obtained from an open-label, multicenter, first-in-human phase I dose-escalation trial of ivuxolimab. Adults with locally advanced or metastatic head and neck squamous cell, hepatocellular, melanoma or renal cell carcinoma were enrolled in the trial. Before TCR sequencing, CD4+ and CD8+ T cells were separately sorted from peripheral blood. The CDR3 spans 15 residues, from the cysteine through the phenylalanine. Only the CDR3 DNA is retained, 45 bases long and in frame from the first base. The germline V gene provides CDR1 KGHSY and CDR2 FQNENV. A distance of 16 bases separates the germline ends of V and J, which lose 4 bases and 3 bases respectively. For sequencing of the TCRbeta CDR3 region, genomic DNA was extracted from the sorted cells. TCRbeta CDR3 regions were sequenced using the immunoSEQ Assay. Held by TCRdb, this immuneACCESS table contains in-frame sequences only and omits some clones. Under half of the omission traces to an unresolved V gene where checked; the cause of the rest is unknown. The sample includes roughly 68,000 clones, with 80% to 90% observed a single time. Together, the top ten hold more than 13% of the sample.

Points on this clone: The specificity of this receptor is unknown. Nothing much larger sits one base from this clone, and base qualities are not available.

This clonotype was sampled from an adult with an advanced solid tumor such as melanoma, head and neck, liver or kidney cancer. The rearrangement combines TRBV16 with TRBJ2-7; a weak D assignment points to TRBD2 (6 bases agree). The material was CD4+ or CD8+ T cells sorted from blood, obtained in a trial of the OX40 agonist ivuxolimab. The CDR3 protein: CASSLGGVGFYEQYF. The nucleotides read TGTGCCAGCAGCCTCGGGGGAGTGGGATTCTACGAGCAGTACTTC.